This T cell receptor (beta chain) was profiled in a study of T cell responses to AZD1222 COVID-19 vaccine. Study details: Second-dose groups at about 4 or about 12 weeks were pooled. Overall study findings and caveats: The number of AZD1222 recipients seropositive at baseline was only six. The study reported that nearly half of spike-specific TCRs target unmutated variant regions. White British donors predominated, females outnumbered males, and clonal diversity was possibly underestimated.

Repertoires were generated with immunoSEQ multiplex PCR, while TCRdb's copy carries only in-frame clones and drops some. This sample has fewer than 150,000 clones, with approximately 94% found just once. This clone was recorded once. The antigen remains unidentified. Germline CDR1 MNHNY, CDR2 SVGAGI (reference sequence). V dropped 3 bases and J dropped 3 bases, with 5 bases sitting between them. This CDR3 spans 12 amino acids. The material was peripheral blood, obtained on day 0 of AZD1222 vaccination. This receptor was taken from an adult in good health. The rearrangement joins TRBV6-6 to TRBJ1-2; no reliable D call. The CDR3 protein is CASSYSDYGYTF. Here the CDR3 DNA reads TGTGCCAGCAGTTATTCGGACTATGGCTACACCTTC.